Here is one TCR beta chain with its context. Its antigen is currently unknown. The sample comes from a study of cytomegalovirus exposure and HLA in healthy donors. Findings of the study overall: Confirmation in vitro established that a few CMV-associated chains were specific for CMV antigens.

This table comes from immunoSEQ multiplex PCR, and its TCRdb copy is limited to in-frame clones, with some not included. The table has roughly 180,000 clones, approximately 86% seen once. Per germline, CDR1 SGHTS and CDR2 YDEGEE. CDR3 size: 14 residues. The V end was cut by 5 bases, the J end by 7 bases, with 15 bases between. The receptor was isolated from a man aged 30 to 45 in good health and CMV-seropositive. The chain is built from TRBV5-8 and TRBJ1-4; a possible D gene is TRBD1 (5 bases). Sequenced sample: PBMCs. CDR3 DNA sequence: TGTGCCAGCAGTCGGCGGGGGATAGGTGAAAAACTGTTTTTT. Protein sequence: CASSRRGIGEKLFF.